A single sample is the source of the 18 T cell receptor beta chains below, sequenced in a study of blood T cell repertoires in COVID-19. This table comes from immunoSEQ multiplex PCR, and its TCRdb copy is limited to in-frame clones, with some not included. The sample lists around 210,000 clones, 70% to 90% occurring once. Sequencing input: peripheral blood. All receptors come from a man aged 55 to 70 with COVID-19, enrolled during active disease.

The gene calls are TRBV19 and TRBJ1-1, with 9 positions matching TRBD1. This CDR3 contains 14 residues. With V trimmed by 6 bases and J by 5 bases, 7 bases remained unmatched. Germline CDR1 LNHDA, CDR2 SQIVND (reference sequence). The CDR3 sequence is CASSLTGGETEAFF. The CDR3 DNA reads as TGTGCCAGTAGCTTAACAGGGGGCGAAACTGAAGCTTTCTTT.

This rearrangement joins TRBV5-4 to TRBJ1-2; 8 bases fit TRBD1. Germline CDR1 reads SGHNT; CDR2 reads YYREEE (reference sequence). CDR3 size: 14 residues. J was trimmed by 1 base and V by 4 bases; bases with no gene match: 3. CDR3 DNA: TGTGCCAGCAGCGGCGGACAGGGTAACTATGGCTACACCTTC. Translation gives CASSGGQGNYGYTF.

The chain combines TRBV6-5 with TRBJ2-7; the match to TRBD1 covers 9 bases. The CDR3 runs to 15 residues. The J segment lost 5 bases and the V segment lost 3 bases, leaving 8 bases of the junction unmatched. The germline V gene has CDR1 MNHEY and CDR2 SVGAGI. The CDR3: CASSYRRTGDHEQYF. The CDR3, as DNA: TGTGCCAGCAGTTATCGGAGGACAGGGGACCACGAGCAGTACTTC.

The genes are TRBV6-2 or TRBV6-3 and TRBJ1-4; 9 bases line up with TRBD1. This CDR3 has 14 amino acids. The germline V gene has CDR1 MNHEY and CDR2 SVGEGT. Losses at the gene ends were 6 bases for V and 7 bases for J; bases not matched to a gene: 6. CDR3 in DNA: TGTGCCAGCAGCGACGGGACAGGGACTGAAAAACTGTTTTTT. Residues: CASSDGTGTEKLFF.

The CDR3 region has the DNA TGCAGCGCCAAACTAGCGGGAGGGACCACAGATACGCAGTATTTT. It encodes CSAKLAGGTTDTQYF. The chain has TRBV29-1 and TRBJ2-3; TRBD2 matches at 13 bases. Germline V gene sequence: CDR1 SQVTM, CDR2 ANQGSEA. V shed 7 bases, J shed 2 bases, and the junction held 6 bases outside the gene matches. The CDR3 is 15 amino acids.

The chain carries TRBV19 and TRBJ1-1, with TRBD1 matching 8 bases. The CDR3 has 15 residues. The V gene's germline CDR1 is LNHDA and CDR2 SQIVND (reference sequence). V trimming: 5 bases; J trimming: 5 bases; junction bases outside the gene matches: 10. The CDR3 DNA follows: TGTGCCAGTAGTCCATCAGGGGGCGCCCGGACTGAAGCTTTCTTT. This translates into CASSPSGGARTEAFF.

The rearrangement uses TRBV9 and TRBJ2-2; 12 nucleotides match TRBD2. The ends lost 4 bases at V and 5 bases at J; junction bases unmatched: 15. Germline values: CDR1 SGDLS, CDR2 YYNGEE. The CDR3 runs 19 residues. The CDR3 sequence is CASSPRPGASGRGTGELFF. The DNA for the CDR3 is TGTGCCAGCAGCCCTCGCCCTGGGGCTAGCGGGAGGGGGACCGGGGAGCTGTTTTTT.

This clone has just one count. CDR3 DNA: TGTGCCAGCAGTTTAGCCGGGGTTGGGGCCCAGTACTTC. Translation: CASSLAGVGAQYF. This chain links TRBV12-3 or TRBV12-4 with TRBJ2-5; tentatively, D is TRBD2 (5 bases). This CDR3 is 13 amino acids long. V lost 0 bases and J lost 9, with 11 bases in between.

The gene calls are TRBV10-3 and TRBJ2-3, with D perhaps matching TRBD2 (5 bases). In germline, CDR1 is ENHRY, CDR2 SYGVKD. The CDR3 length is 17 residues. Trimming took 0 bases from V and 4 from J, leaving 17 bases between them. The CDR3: CAISESGARRPPDTQYF. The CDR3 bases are TGTGCCATCAGTGAGTCTGGTGCCAGGAGGCCCCCAGATACGCAGTATTTT.

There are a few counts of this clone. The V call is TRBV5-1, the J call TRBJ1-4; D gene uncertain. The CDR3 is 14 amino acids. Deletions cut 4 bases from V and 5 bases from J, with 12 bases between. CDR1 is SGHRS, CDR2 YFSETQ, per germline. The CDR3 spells CASSSGLRNEKLFF. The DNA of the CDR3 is TGCGCCAGCAGCAGCGGACTCAGAAATGAAAAACTGTTTTTT.

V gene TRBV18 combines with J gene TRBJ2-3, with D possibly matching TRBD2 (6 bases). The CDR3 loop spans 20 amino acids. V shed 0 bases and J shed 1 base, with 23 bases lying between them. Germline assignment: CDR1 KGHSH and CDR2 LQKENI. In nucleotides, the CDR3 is TGTGCCAGCTCACCACCGAAAGGACTGACCTTGCGGGGCGGCACAGATACGCAGTATTTT. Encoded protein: CASSPPKGLTLRGGTDTQYF.

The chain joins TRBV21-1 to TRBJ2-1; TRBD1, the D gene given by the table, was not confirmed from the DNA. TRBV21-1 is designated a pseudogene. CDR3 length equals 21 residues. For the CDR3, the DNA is TGTGCCAGCAGCAAAACACCGGGACAGTTTCCGGGACAGAGCCCCCCAGGGGGGAAGTTCTTC. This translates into CASSKTPGQFPGQSPPGGKFF.

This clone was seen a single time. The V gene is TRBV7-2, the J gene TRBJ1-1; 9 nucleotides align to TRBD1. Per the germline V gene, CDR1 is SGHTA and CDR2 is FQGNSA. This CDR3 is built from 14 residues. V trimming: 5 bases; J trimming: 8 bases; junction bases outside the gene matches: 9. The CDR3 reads CASSPTGTGTEAFF. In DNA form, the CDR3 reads TGTGCCAGCAGCCCGACCGGGACAGGGACCGAAGCTTTCTTT.

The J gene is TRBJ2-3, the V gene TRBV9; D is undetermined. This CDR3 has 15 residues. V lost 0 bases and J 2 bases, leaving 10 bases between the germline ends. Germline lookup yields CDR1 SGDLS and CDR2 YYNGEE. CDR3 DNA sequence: TGTGCCAGCAGCGTAGATACAGTCCCCACAGATACGCAGTATTTT. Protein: CASSVDTVPTDTQYF.

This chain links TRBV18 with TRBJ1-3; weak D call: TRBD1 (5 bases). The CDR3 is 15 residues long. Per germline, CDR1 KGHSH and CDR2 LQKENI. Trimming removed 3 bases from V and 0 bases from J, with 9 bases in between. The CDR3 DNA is TGTGCCAGCTCACCGGGGGGGAACTCTGGAAACACCATATATTTT. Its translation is CASSPGGNSGNTIYF.

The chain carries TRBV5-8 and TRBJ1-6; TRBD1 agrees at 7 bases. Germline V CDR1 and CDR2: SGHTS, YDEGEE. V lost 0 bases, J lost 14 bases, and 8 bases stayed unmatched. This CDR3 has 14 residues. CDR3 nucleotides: TGTGCCAGCAGCTTGGACTACCGGGACAGCTCCCTCCACTTT. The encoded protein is CASSLDYRDSSLHF.

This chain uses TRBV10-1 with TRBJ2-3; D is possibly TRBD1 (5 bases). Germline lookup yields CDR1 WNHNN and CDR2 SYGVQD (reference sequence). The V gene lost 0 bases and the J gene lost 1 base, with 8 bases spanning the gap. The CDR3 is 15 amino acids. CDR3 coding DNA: TGCGCCAGCAGTGAGTCTGGGGCTCGCACAGATACGCAGTATTTT. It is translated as CASSESGARTDTQYF.

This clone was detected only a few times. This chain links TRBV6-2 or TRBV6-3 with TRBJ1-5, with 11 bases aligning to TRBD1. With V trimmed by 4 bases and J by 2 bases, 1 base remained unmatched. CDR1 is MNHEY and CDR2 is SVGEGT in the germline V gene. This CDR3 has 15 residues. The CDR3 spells CASSWTGGGNQPQHF. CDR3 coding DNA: TGTGCCAGCAGTTGGACAGGGGGCGGCAATCAGCCCCAGCATTTT.